These 18 T cell receptor beta chains were all obtained from the same sample, sequenced in a study of vaccination effects on CD4 cells after COVID-19. Repertoires were generated with immunoSEQ multiplex PCR, while TCRdb's copy carries only in-frame clones and drops some. The table lists tens of thousands of clones, around 80% of them singletons, with roughly 5.2% in the top ten. Having been cultured for roughly 11 days, the cells underwent CD4+ T cell isolation. PCR confirmed that the person was infected with SARS-CoV-2 between March and December 2020. Every participant took two doses of the BNT162b2 or mRNA-1273 vaccine. No antigens are known for them. The sequencing here drew on CD4+ T cells from PBMCs cultured without peptide, taken after COVID-19 vaccination. The source is a human donor who had a prior SARS-CoV-2 infection.

This chain connects TRBV5-1 to TRBJ1-3; 8 bases align to TRBD1. CDR3 length: 16 residues. Germline lookup yields CDR1 SGHRS and CDR2 YFSETQ. The V segment lost 0 bases and the J segment 2 bases; nucleotides outside the gene matches: 4. The CDR3 DNA is TGCGCCAGCAGCTTGGAGCAGGGGGCCGCTGGAAACACCATATATTTT. It codes for CASSLEQGAAGNTIYF. The full variable domain, in which reference TRBV5-1 and TRBJ1-3 provide the parts outside the CDR3, is KAGVTQTPRYLIKTRGQQVTLSCSPISGHRSVSWYQQTPGQGLQFLFEYFSETQRNKGNFPGRFSGRQFSNSRSEMNVSTLELGDSALYLCASSLEQGAAGNTIYFGEGSWLTVV.

The chain has TRBV19 and TRBJ2-5, with D possibly called TRBD1 or TRBD2 (6 bases each). The germline gives CDR1 LNHDA, CDR2 SQIVND (reference sequence). V lost 6 bases, J lost 13 bases, and 21 bases lay in between. The CDR3 runs to 13 residues. The CDR3 reads CASSETGTPIRYF. CDR3 DNA: TGTGCCAGTAGCGAAACAGGGACTCCGATCCGGTACTTC. Complete variable domain (other parts from reference TRBV19 and TRBJ2-5): DGGITQSPKYLFRKEGQNVTLSCEQNLNHDAMYWYRQDPGQGLRLIYYSQIVNDFQKGDIAEGYSVSREKKESFPLTVTSAQKNPTAFYLCASSETGTPIRYFGPGTRLLVL.

This chain connects TRBV30 to TRBJ1-1, with D unclear. The germline V gene has CDR1 GTSNPN and CDR2 SVGIG (reference sequence). This CDR3 spans 13 amino acids. The germline V and J ends were trimmed by 4 bases and 6 bases, with 15 bases remaining between them. DNA of the CDR3: TGTGCCTGGAACATTGAGGGAGCATCTGAAGCTTTCTTT. Its translation: CAWNIEGASEAFF.

This clone is a singleton in its sample. The chain links TRBV11-2 to TRBJ1-2; TRBD1 is a possible D gene (5 bases). Germline V gene data show CDR1 as SGHAT and CDR2 as FQNNGV. Trimming left V 3 bases short and J 4 bases short, with 12 bases between. CDR3 size: 14 residues. CDR3 protein: CASSLLGRFYGYTF. CDR3 coding DNA: TGTGCCAGCAGCTTGCTGGGACGGTTCTATGGCTACACCTTC.

The chain uses TRBV27 and TRBJ2-7, with a weak D call TRBD2 (5 bases). The V gene's germline CDR1 is MNHEY and CDR2 SMNVEV (reference sequence). This CDR3 contains 14 residues. With 4 bases removed from V and 1 base from J, the gap between germline ends came to 11 bases. CDR3 sequence: CASSSGLASYEQYF. CDR3 DNA sequence: TGTGCCAGCAGTTCCGGACTCGCTTCCTACGAGCAGTACTTC.

The chain combines TRBV19 with TRBJ2-1; the match to TRBD2 covers 9 bases. Germline V gene data show CDR1 as LNHDA and CDR2 as SQIVND (reference sequence). There are 16 residues in the CDR3. J gave up 11 bases and V 5 bases, and 16 bases lay outside the gene matches. The CDR3 DNA sequence: TGTGCCAGTAGTTCCCCTGCGGGAGGGTACGACGTTAAGCAGTTCTTC. Amino acids: CASSSPAGGYDVKQFF.

The genes are TRBV5-1 and TRBJ2-3; 7 bases align to TRBD1. Per germline, CDR1 SGHRS and CDR2 YFSETQ. The trim removed 4 bases at V and 2 bases at J, leaving 7 bases unmatched. The CDR3 spans 15 residues. The chain's CDR3 is CASSVTGDNTDTQYF. In nucleotides, the CDR3 is TGCGCCAGCAGCGTAACAGGGGACAACACAGATACGCAGTATTTT.

This chain joins TRBV18 and TRBJ2-1; the D is unclear. V gave up 4 bases and J gave up 3 bases, with 4 bases separating them. This CDR3 has 12 amino acids. In germline, CDR1 is KGHSH, CDR2 LQKENI. CDR3 protein: CASSLNYNEQFF. Here the CDR3 DNA reads TGTGCCAGCTCACTCAACTACAATGAGCAGTTCTTC.

DNA of the CDR3: TGTGCCAGCACTCCACGCAGGAACAATTACGCGAACACCGGGGAGCTGTTTTTT. Its protein product is CASTPRRNNYANTGELFF. The chain couples TRBV27 to TRBJ2-2; D not certain. Germline loops: CDR1 MNHEY, CDR2 SMNVEV (reference sequence). Trimming took 7 bases from V and 0 from J, leaving 21 bases between them. The CDR3 spans 18 residues.

The sample holds a few counts of this clone. The genes are TRBV15 and TRBJ1-4, with unresolved D. Germline V lookup: CDR1 LNHNV, CDR2 YYDKDF (reference sequence). The CDR3 is made up of 14 amino acids. Trimming took off 1 base at V and 8 bases at J, with 11 bases between the two ends. In DNA, the CDR3 is TGTGCCACCAGCAGAGGTCTGGCGGGGGAAAAACTGTTTTTT. Translation gives CATSRGLAGEKLFF.

The chain recombines TRBV11-2 with TRBJ2-5, with 12 bases matching TRBD2. CDR1 SGHAT and CDR2 FQNNGV come from the germline V gene. Trimming cost V 5 bases and J 5 bases; bases outside gene matches: 9. The length of the CDR3 is 16 residues. This CDR3 is CASSQLAGGHEETQYF. CDR3 nucleotide sequence: TGTGCCAGCAGCCAGCTAGCGGGGGGGCATGAGGAGACCCAGTACTTC.

The V gene is TRBV28, the J gene TRBJ2-3; 11 nucleotides align to TRBD1. CDR3 length equals 15 residues. CDR1 and CDR2 (germline): MDHEN, SYDVKM. J was trimmed by 2 bases and V by 5 bases; bases with no gene match: 3. In DNA, the CDR3 is TGTGCCAGCAGTCGGGACAGGGGGATCACAGATACGCAGTATTTT. Translated: CASSRDRGITDTQYF.

This chain connects TRBV5-1 to TRBJ2-1; possible D gene TRBD2, 6 bases. Germline V gene lookup returns CDR1 SGHRS and CDR2 YFSETQ. V lost 4 bases, J lost 7 bases, and 15 bases lay in between. The length of the CDR3 is 14 residues. CDR3 region: CASSQLASDNEQFF. For the CDR3, the DNA is TGCGCCAGCAGCCAGCTAGCTAGCGATAATGAGCAGTTCTTC.

This clone was recorded only once. The chain recombines TRBV15 with TRBJ2-7; D gene ambiguous. From germline, CDR1 is LNHNV and CDR2 YYDKDF (reference sequence). The length of the CDR3 is 16 residues. The V end was cut by 0 bases, the J end by 1 base, with 13 bases between. CDR3 DNA sequence: TGTGCCACCAGCAGAGATCGTGGTAGGGTTTCCTACGAGCAGTACTTC. Amino acid sequence: CATSRDRGRVSYEQYF. Looking up the rest from reference TRBV15 and TRBJ2-7 gives the full variable domain: DAMVIQNPRYQVTQFGKPVTLSCSQTLNHNVMYWYQQKSSQAPKLLFHYYDKDFNNEADTPDNFQSRRPNTSFCFLDIRSPGLGDTAMYLCATSRDRGRVSYEQYFGPGTRLTVT.

The chain carries TRBV5-1 and TRBJ2-1, with D uncertain. Germline values: CDR1 SGHRS, CDR2 YFSETQ. CDR3 length: 12 residues. The V and J ends lost 3 bases and 3 bases respectively, with 4 bases between them. CDR3 DNA sequence: TGCGCCAGCAGCTGGGACTACAATGAGCAGTTCTTC. Translation: CASSWDYNEQFF.

The CDR3 sequence: CASTPGLKSVGELFF. CDR3 nucleotide sequence: TGTGCCAGTACCCCGGGACTTAAATCCGTCGGGGAGCTGTTTTTT. The J gene is TRBJ2-2, the V gene TRBV19; possible D gene TRBD2, 6 bases. The CDR3 sequence is 15 residues long. Germline loops: CDR1 LNHDA, CDR2 SQIVND (reference sequence). Trimming removed 7 bases from V and 7 bases from J, with 19 bases in between.

The rearrangement joins TRBV4-3 to TRBJ1-1; D perhaps matches TRBD1 (5 bases). Germline-derived CDR1 and CDR2 are LGHNA and YSLEER. There are 16 residues in the CDR3. V was clipped by 6 bases and J by 1 base, with 18 bases between them. The DNA for the CDR3 is TGCGCCAGCAGAAAACGACTGTATGACAGGAACACTGAAGCTTTCTTT. It translates to CASRKRLYDRNTEAFF.

The V call is TRBV5-4, the J call TRBJ1-2; D might be TRBD1 (5 bases). CDR1 SGHNT and CDR2 YYREEE come from the germline V gene (reference sequence). This CDR3 is 15 amino acids long. V lost 3 bases, J lost 4 bases, and 16 bases lay in between. Here the CDR3 DNA reads TGTGCCAGCAGCTCTCCCCGGGACTCAAGCTATGGCTACACCTTC. Translation gives CASSSPRDSSYGYTF.